This TCR beta chain was recovered during a study of blood T cells in healthy people across ages. A second PCR of 7 to 11 cycles used a sample-barcoded 5' primer and a J-beta primer mix. Each TCR beta cDNA got a 12-nucleotide random molecular identifier. One entry per CDR3 protein results from TCRdb running MiXCR on the 5' RACE reads. The sample gives about a million distinct CDR3 sequences, 51% of which show up once; roughly 23% is in the top ten. This CDR3 region has 14 residues. In germline, CDR1 is KGHSH, CDR2 LQKENI. Trimming cost V 5 bases and J 9 bases; bases outside gene matches: 12. The clonotype was recovered from a woman between 55 and 75 years old in good health. Sequenced material: blood. The V call is TRBV18, the J call TRBJ1-2, with TRBD1 matching 7 bases. CDR3 amino acids: CASSRGQVPNSYTF. The CDR3 DNA is TGTGCCAGCTCAAGAGGACAGGTGCCCAATAGCTACACCTTC.